The 6 T cell receptor beta chains reported below all come from one sample, sequenced in a study of T cell changes during pregnancy in multiple sclerosis. Data came from immunoSEQ multiplex PCR; TCRdb stores just in-frame clones and leaves some out. This table holds about 100,000 clones, 92% found once. The starting material was peripheral blood, obtained after pregnancy. The origin of the receptors is a female donor with multiple sclerosis, enrolled in a pregnancy study.

This chain links TRBV28 with TRBJ1-5; D remains unclear. Looked up from germline, CDR1 is MDHEN and CDR2 is SYDVKM. V was clipped by 3 bases and J by 2 bases, with 5 bases between them. This CDR3 has 13 amino acids. The CDR3 DNA reads TGTGCCAGCAGTTTTCAGGGCAATCAGCCCCAGCATTTT. This translates into CASSFQGNQPQHF.

The rearrangement joins TRBV29-1 to TRBJ1-1; D is unresolved. The CDR3 extends over 14 amino acids. CDR1 is SQVTM, CDR2 ANQGSEA, per germline. Deletions cut 3 bases from V and 1 base from J, with 12 bases between. The CDR3 coding sequence is TGCAGCGTTGAGGCCATCCTCGCGAACACTGAAGCTTTCTTT. Translation: CSVEAILANTEAFF.

The chain joins TRBV18 to TRBJ1-5; maybe TRBD1 (6 bases). Germline lookup yields CDR1 KGHSH and CDR2 LQKENI. Trimming removed 3 bases at V and 5 bases at J, with 17 bases between. The CDR3 has 16 residues. The CDR3 here is CASSPRDKGADQPQHF. The CDR3 DNA sequence: TGTGCCAGCTCACCCCGGGACAAGGGAGCGGATCAGCCCCAGCATTTT.

The chain is built from TRBV5-1 and TRBJ1-1; 11 bases match TRBD1. CDR1 is SGHRS and CDR2 is YFSETQ in the germline V gene. Germline trimming cut 2 bases from V and 3 bases from J; bases unmatched to any gene: 6. CDR3 length equals 16 residues. DNA for the CDR3: TGCGCCAGCAGCTTCGGACAGGGGGCCTGGGACACTGAAGCTTTCTTT. This gives the protein CASSFGQGAWDTEAFF.

The chain couples TRBV5-1 to TRBJ2-2, with TRBD2 matching 9 bases. With 4 bases clipped from V and 0 bases from J, the junction kept 4 bases outside the gene matches. The CDR3 spans 16 residues. CDR1 is SGHRS, CDR2 YFSETQ, per germline. CDR3 sequence (DNA): TGCGCCAGCAGCGGCTTAGCGGGGGCGAACACCGGGGAGCTGTTTTTT. It translates to CASSGLAGANTGELFF.

This chain joins TRBV5-4 and TRBJ2-7, with TRBD2 identical over 8 bases. V lost 3 bases to trimming and J lost 0 bases; unmatched junction nucleotides: 8. Germline CDR1 is SGHNT and CDR2 is YYREEE (reference sequence). The CDR3 sequence is 16 residues long. The CDR3 here is CASSSPGAGGSYEQYF. CDR3 DNA sequence: TGTGCCAGCAGCTCACCTGGCGCGGGGGGCTCCTACGAGCAGTACTTC.